This TCR beta chain was recovered during a study of shared T cell receptors in the human thymus. TCRdb's table, derived via immunoSEQ multiplex PCR, lists solely in-frame clones and lacks some. The sample holds 700,000 or so clones, roughly 88% seen once. The CDR3 consists of 15 residues. Germline CDR1 and CDR2: SNHLY and FYNNEI. V lost 6 bases and J lost 5; bases outside the gene matches: 7. This same sample was also part of a study on human thymus T cells. That publication notes: Corrective cardiac surgery supplied the resected thymus tissue. Gene usage for V and J segments appeared biased in thymic and blood repertoires.

Sequenced: thymocytes. This rearrangement joins TRBV2 to TRBJ1-4; 9 nucleotides align to TRBD1. The TCR sequence derives from a girl in the first two years of life with a congenital heart defect. In DNA, the CDR3 is TGTGCCAGCAGGGCCTGGACAGGGGACAATGAAAAACTGTTTTTT. Translating gives CASRAWTGDNEKLFF.